This TCR beta chain is from a study of vaccination and CD4 T cells after COVID-19. As for the study in general: SARS-CoV-2 PCR on nasal swabs had been positive for the convalescent patients; nine were mild and one was severe. Six male and four female convalescents took part, two of them Hispanic. Study conclusions and caveats: Reactive clonotype counts went from median 21 after infection to some 40 after vaccination, nonsignificantly.

In regard to this clonotype: Its antigen is still unknown.

An Oncomine TCR Beta short-read assay was used to sequence the DNA from cultured CD4+ T cells. TCRdb redid the calling of the PCR reads with MiXCR, one entry per CDR3 protein. Of approximately 3,000 distinct CDR3 sequences listed, around four fifths are singletons. Treatment denoted: approximately nine-day PBMC culture with coronavirus spike peptide pools or control peptides (ViraFEST assay). The sample consisted of CD4+ T cells from blood, cultured in vitro. This clonotype originated in a human donor who had recovered from COVID-19.

The CDR3 DNA reads TGTGCCAGCAGTTATACGGCCTACACTGAAGCTTTCTTT. It encodes CASSYTAYTEAFF. The chain joins TRBV7-2 to TRBJ1-1, with D unresolved. The CDR3 totals 13 residues. The germline V gene encodes CDR1 SGHTA and CDR2 FQGNSA. The V and J ends lost 6 bases and 3 bases respectively, with 11 bases between them.